Listed here is a single T cell receptor (beta chain). Which antigen it targets is not known. No quality values exist for individual bases; no much larger clone is one base distant. This sample stems from a study of human T cells and chemical hapten exposure (dated by TCRdb to about 2021). About the investigation overall: For sensitization, 2% DPC in acetone was applied to a 2 cm by 2 cm area of upper inner arm skin. Throughout the study period of 20 to 30 weeks, patients also received therapeutic DPC doses to the scalp every week. Patch testing was performed on the upper back with Finn chambers containing 0.01% DPC, and the patch tests were scored after 6 days according to International Contact Dermatitis Research Group standards. Most of the patients in the cohort were female, and the cohort covered alopecia areata with under or over 50% scalp involvement, alopecia totalis and alopecia universalis. Libraries were pooled for sequencing, and per-sample TCR yields varied mainly because of small differences in library volumes within the pool. This study followed changes in the peripheral blood TCR repertoire in vivo during primary and secondary sensitization of alopecia patients to the hapten diphenylcyclopropenone (DPC). Blood samples were taken from patients before sensitization (week 0) and then at 2, 6 and about 24 weeks after DPC sensitization. Roughly 30 alopecia patients provided blood for TCR sequencing at one to four time points (pre-sensitization, 2, 6 and 24 weeks).

Beyond this particular receptor, the publication reports: Significantly more large CDR3 similarity clusters were formed by expanded TCRs than by pre-sensitization or healthy control sets, consistent with antigen-driven responses. The number of TCRs above 1 in 1000 frequency did not change with DPC sensitization; there was no evidence of global repertoire structure alterations. Because every patient had alopecia, a presumed autoimmune disease, the patients' immune response might differ from that of healthy individuals. Repeated subsampling changed both the strength of the expansion versus patch-test correlation and the threshold at which that correlation became significant. Patch test score was positively correlated with the number of PT1 expanded TCRs, with significance at thresholds 8, 16 and 32 but not at 4.

The time point tag for this specimen amounts to: patch test 3, about 24 weeks after DPC sensitization. What the treatment or condition label conveys for this sample: therapeutic diphenylcyclopropenone sensitization with weekly scalp DPC. At every patch-test visit, the blood draw took place before the patch test was put on. To be eligible, patients had to be aged 18 to 70, diagnosed with alopecia and judged suitable for DPC therapy, while pregnant patients were excluded. Total RNA was extracted from unfractionated whole blood that had been collected in Tempus Blood RNA tubes. Libraries were made using RACE. Sequencer: NextSeq 500. During library preparation, unique molecular identifiers were attached to individual cDNA molecules so that TCRs could be counted in a quantitative, reproducible way. From each blood RNA sample, both TCR alpha and TCR beta chains were sequenced. The paper's data handling went like this. Samples had a median of roughly 98,000 TCRs, with a range from 23,224 to 690,600. The Decombinator software suite was used to annotate V, J and CDR3 in the TCR reads. Every sample was subsampled to the same number of TCRs (28,000) for the PS versus PT1 abundance plots. TCRs were defined as expanded if absent before sensitization and observed at least eight times at the 2-week time point. TCRdb took the public reads, trimmed them with fastp at Q25, ran MiXCR for clone calling and kept in-frame beta chains. Identical CDR3 protein sequences are pooled into one entry, listed with their most common genes and DNA. TCRdb, not the authors, supplied the V and J calls. In this sample the table shows more than 100,000 distinct CDR3 sequences, roughly 10% of which occur a single time. In total, the top ten clones hold around 2.4% of the sample.

The sequenced sample was whole blood, obtained in connection with sensitization to the hapten diphenylcyclopropenone (DPC). The sequence came from a woman aged 45 to 65 with alopecia areata. Some clones in this sample may be carry-over from other donors' samples.

The CDR3 loop reads CASSSPGAAEITNYGYTF. The nucleotide sequence is given as TGTGCCAGCAGTTCTCCGGGGGCCGCTGAGATTACTAACTATGGCTACACCTTC. The chain links TRBV2 with TRBJ1-2; 6 matching bases give a weak D call of TRBD1. The germline V gene yields SNHLY for CDR1 and FYNNEI for CDR2. V sheds 5 bases and J sheds 0 bases, leaving 22 bases between their ends. CDR3 length: 18 amino acids, cysteine to phenylalanine. Only the CDR3 portion is preserved as DNA: 54 bases, with reading frame beginning at the first base.